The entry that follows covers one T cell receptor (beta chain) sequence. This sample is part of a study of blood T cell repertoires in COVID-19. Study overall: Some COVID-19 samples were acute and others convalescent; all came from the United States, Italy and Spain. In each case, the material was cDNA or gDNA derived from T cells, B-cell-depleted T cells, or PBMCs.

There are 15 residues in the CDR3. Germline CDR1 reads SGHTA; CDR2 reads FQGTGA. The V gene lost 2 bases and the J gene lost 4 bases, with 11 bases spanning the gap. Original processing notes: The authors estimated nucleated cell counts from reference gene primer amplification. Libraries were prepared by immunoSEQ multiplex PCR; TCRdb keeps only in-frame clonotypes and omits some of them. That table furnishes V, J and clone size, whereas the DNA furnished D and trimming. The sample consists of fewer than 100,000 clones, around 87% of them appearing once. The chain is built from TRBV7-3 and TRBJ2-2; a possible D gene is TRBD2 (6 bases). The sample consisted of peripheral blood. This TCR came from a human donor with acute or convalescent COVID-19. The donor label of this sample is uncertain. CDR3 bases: TGTGCCAGCAGCTTATATCAGGGAGGCACCGGGGAGCTGTTTTTT. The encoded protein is CASSLYQGGTGELFF.